This T cell receptor (beta chain) was obtained from a study of blood T cell repertoires in COVID-19. At the level of the study: T cells, B-cell-depleted T cells, or PBMCs supplied cDNA or gDNA.

Trimming removed 4 bases from V and 0 bases from J; junction bases left unmatched: 6. The CDR3 consists of 16 residues. The V gene's germline CDR1 is KGHDR and CDR2 SFDVKD. TCRdb's table, derived via immunoSEQ multiplex PCR, lists solely in-frame clones and lacks some. Among some 190,000 clones listed, 88% were seen once. The specimen was peripheral blood. The receptor was isolated from a man in his late teens or twenties with active or convalescent COVID-19. This sequence joins TRBV24-1 and TRBJ2-3; 7 bases align to TRBD1. This CDR3 is CATSDPRQGSTDTQYF. The CDR3 bases are TGTGCCACCAGTGACCCCAGACAGGGTAGCACAGATACGCAGTATTTT.